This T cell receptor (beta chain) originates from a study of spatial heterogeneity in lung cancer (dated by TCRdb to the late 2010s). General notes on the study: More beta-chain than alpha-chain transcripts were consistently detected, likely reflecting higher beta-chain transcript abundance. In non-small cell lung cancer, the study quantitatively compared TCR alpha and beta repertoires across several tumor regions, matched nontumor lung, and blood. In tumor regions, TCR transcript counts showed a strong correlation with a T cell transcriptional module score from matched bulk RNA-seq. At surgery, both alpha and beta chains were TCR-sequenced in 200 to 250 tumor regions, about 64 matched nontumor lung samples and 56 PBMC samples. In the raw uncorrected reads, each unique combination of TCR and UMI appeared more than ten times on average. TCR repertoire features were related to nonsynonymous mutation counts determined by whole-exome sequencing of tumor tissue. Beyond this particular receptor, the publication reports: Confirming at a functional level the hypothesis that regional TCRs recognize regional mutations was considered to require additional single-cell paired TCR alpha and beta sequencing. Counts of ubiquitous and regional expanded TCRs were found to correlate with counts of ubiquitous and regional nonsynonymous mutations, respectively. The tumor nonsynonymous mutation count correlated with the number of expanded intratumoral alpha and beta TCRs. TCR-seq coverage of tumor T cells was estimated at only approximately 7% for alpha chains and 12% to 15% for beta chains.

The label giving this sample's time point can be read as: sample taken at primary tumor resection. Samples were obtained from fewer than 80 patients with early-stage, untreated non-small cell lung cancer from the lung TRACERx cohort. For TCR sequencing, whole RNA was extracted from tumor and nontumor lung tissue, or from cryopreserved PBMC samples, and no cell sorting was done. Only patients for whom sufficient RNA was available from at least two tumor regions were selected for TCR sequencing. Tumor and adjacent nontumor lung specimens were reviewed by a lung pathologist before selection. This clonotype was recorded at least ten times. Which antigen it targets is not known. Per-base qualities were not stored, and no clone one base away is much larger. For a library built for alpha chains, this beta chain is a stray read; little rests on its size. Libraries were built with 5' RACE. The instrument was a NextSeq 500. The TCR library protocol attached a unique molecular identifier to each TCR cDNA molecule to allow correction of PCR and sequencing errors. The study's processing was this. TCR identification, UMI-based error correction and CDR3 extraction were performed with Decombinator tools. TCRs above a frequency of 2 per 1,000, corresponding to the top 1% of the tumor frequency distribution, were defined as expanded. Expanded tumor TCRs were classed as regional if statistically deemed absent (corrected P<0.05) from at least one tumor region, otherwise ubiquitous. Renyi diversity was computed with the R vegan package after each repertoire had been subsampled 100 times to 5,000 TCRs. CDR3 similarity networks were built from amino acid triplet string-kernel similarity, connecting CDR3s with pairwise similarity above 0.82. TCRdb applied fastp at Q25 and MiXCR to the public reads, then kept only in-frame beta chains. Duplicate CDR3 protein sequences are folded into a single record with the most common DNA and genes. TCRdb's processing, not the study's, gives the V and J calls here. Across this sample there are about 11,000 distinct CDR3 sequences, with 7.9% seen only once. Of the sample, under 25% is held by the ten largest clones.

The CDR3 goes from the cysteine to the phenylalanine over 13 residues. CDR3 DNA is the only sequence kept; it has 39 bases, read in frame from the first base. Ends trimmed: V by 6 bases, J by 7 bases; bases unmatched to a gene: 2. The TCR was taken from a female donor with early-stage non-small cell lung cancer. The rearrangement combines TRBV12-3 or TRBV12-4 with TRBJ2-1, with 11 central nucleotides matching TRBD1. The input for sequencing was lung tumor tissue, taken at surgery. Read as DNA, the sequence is TGTGCCAGCAGCGGACAGGGGGCGAATGAGCAGTTCTTC. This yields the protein CASSGQGANEQFF.